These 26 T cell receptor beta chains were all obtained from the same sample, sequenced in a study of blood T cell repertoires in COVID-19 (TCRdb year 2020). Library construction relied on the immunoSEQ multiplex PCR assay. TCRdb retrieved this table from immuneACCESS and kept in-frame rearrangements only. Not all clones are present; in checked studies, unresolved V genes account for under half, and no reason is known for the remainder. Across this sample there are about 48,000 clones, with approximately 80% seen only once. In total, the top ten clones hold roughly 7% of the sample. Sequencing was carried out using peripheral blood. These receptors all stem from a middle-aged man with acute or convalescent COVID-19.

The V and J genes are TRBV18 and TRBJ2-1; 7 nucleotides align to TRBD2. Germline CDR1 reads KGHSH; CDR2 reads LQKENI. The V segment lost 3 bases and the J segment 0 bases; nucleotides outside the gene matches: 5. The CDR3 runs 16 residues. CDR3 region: CASSPPSGDSYNEQFF. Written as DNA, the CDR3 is TGTGCCAGCTCACCCCCGAGCGGGGACTCCTACAATGAGCAGTTCTTC.

The DNA of the CDR3 is TGTGCCAGCAGCGTGCTGGCGGGGGGCACTGAAGCTTTCTTT. Protein: CASSVLAGGTEAFF. The rearrangement joins TRBV7-9 to TRBJ1-1; possible D gene TRBD1, 5 bases. This CDR3 has 14 residues. The V gene lost 5 bases and the J gene lost 4 bases, with 14 bases spanning the gap. Germline V lookup: CDR1 SEHNR, CDR2 FQNEAQ (reference sequence).

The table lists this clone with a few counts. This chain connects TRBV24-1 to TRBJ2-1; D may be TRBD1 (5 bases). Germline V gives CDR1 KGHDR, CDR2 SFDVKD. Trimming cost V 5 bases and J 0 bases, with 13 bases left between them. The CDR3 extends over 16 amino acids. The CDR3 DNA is TGTGCCACCAGTGGGATAGACAGCAGCTCCTACAATGAGCAGTTCTTC. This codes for CATSGIDSSSYNEQFF.

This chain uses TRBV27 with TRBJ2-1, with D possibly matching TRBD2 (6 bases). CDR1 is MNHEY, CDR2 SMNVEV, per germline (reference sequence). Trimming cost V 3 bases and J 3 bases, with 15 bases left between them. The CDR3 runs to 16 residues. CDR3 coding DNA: TGTGCCAGCAGTTTGACCTTGGGGACTGTCTACAATGAGCAGTTCTTC. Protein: CASSLTLGTVYNEQFF.

CDR3 sequence (DNA): TGCGCCAGCAGCCAAGGACAGGGATTCTATGGCTACACCTTC. Its translation is CASSQGQGFYGYTF. The chain uses TRBV4-1 and TRBJ1-2; TRBD1 matches 7 bases. Germline trimming cut 1 base from V and 4 bases from J; bases unmatched to any gene: 3. The V gene's germline CDR1 is MGHRA and CDR2 YSYEKL. This CDR3 has 14 amino acids.

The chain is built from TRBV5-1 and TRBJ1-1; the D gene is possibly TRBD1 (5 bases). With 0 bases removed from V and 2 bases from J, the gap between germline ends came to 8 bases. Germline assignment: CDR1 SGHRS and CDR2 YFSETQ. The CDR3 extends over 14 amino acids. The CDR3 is CASSLGQPNTEAFF. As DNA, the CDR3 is TGCGCCAGCAGCTTGGGACAGCCCAACACTGAAGCTTTCTTT.

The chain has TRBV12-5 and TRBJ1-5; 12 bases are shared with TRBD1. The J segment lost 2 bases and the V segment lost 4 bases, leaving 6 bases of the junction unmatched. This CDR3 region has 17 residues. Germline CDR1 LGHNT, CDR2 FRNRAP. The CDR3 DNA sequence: TGTGCTAGTGGTTCGGGACAGGGGGCTTGGGGCAATCAGCCCCAGCATTTT. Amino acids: CASGSGQGAWGNQPQHF.

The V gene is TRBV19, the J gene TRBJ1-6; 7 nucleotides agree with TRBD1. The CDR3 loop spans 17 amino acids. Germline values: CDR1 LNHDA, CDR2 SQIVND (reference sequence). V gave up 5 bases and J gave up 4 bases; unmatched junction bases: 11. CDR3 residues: CASSSRGRQNYNSPLHF. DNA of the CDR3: TGTGCCAGTAGTTCGAGGGGGCGACAGAATTATAATTCACCCCTCCACTTT.

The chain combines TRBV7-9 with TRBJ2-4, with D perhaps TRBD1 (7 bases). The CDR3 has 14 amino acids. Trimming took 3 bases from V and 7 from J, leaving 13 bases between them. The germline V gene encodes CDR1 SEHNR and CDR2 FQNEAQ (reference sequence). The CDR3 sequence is CASSFTGDWNIQYF. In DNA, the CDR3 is TGTGCCAGCAGCTTTACAGGGGACTGGAACATTCAGTACTTC. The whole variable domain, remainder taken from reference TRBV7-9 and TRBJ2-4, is DTGVSQNPRHKITKRGQNVTFRCDPISEHNRLYWYRQTLGQGPEFLTYFQNEAQLEKSRLLSDRFSAERPKGSFSTLEIQRTEQGDSAMYLCASSFTGDWNIQYFGAGTRLSVL.

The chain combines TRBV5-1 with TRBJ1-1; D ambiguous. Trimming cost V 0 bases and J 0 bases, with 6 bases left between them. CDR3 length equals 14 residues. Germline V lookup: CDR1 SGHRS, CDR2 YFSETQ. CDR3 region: CASSLETLNTEAFF. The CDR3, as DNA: TGCGCCAGCAGCTTGGAAACACTGAACACTGAAGCTTTCTTT.

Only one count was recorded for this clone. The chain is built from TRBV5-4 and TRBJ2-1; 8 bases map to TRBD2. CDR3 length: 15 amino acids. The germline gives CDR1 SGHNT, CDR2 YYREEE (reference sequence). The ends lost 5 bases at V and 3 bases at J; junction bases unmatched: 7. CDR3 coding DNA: TGTGCCAGCAGTTTTGCGGGGGGTATCTACAATGAGCAGTTCTTC. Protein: CASSFAGGIYNEQFF. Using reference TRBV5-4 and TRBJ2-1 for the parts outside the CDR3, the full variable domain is ETGVTQSPTHLIKTRGQQVTLRCSSQSGHNTVSWYQQALGQGPQFIFQYYREEENGRGNFPPRFSGLQFPNYSSELNVNALELDDSALYLCASSFAGGIYNEQFFGPGTRLTVL.

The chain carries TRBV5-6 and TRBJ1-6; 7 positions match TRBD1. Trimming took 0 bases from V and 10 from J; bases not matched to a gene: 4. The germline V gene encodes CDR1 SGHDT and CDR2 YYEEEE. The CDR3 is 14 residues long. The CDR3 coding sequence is TGTGCCAGCAGCTTGGCCAACAGGGGCTCACCCCTCCACTTT. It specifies CASSLANRGSPLHF.

CDR3 sequence reads: CASTLREGTLTEAFF. For the CDR3, the DNA is TGTGCCAGCACCCTTAGGGAGGGTACTCTCACTGAAGCTTTCTTT. This chain uses TRBV2 with TRBJ1-1; D not resolved. CDR1 and CDR2 (germline): SNHLY, FYNNEI. The V end was cut by 7 bases, the J end by 4 bases, with 19 bases between. The CDR3 contains 15 residues.

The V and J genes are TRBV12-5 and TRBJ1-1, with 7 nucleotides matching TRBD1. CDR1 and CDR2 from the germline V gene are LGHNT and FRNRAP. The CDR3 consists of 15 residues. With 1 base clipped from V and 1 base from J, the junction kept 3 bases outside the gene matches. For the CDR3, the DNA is TGTGCTAGTGGTTTGGAAGGGACAGCGAACACTGAAGCTTTCTTT. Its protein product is CASGLEGTANTEAFF.

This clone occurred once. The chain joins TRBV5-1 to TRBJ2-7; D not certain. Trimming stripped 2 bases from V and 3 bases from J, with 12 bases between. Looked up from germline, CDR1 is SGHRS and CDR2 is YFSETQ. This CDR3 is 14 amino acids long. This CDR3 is CASSFGSRDYEQYF. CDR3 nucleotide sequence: TGCGCCAGCAGCTTCGGGTCACGAGACTACGAGCAGTACTTC.

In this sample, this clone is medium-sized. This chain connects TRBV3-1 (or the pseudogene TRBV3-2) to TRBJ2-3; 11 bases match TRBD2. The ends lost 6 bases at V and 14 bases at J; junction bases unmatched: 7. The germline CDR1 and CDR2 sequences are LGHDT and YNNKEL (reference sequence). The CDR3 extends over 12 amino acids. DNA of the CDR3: TGTGCCAGCAGTTTCCCTAGCGGGGGGCTGTATTTT. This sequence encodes CASSFPSGGLYF.

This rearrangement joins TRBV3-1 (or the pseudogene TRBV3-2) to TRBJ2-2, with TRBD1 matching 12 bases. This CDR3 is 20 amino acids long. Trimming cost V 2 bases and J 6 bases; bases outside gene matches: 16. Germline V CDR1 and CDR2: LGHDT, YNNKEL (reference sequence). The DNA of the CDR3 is TGTGCCAGCAGCCAACCCAGAAACTATACGGGACAGGGGGCACCCGGGGAGCTGTTTTTT. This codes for CASSQPRNYTGQGAPGELFF.

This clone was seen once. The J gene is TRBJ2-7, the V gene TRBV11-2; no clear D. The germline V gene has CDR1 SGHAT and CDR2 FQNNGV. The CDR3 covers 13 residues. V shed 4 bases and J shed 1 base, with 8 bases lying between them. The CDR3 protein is CASSSPLSYEQYF. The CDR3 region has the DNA TGTGCCAGCAGCTCCCCACTATCCTACGAGCAGTACTTC.

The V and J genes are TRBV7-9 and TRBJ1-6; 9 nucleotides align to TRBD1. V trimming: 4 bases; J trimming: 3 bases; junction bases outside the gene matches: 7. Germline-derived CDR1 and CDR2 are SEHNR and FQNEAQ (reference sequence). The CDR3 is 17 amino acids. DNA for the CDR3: TGTGCCAGCAGCTCCCGGACAGGGGTGTTCTATAATTCACCCCTCCACTTT. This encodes CASSSRTGVFYNSPLHF.

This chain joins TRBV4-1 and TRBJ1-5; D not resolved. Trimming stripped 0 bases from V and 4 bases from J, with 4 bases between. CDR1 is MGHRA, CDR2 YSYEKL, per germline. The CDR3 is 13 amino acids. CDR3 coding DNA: TGCGCCAGCAGCCAAGATCCGAATCAGCCCCAGCATTTT. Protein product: CASSQDPNQPQHF.

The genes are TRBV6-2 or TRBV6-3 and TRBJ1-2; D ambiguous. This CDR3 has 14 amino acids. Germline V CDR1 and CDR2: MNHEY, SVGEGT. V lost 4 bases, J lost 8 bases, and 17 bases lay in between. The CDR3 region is CASSSLLRGGGYTF. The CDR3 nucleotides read TGTGCCAGCAGTTCCTTACTCCGCGGCGGGGGCTACACCTTC.

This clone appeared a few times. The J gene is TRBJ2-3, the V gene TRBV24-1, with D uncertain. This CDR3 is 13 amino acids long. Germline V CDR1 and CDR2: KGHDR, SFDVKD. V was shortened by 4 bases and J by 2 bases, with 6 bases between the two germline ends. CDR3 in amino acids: CATSDPYTDTQYF. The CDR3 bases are TGTGCCACCAGTGACCCTTACACAGATACGCAGTATTTT.

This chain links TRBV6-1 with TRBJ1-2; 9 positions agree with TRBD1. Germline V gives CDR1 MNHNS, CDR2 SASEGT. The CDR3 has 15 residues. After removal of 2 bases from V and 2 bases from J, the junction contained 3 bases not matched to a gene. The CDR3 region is CASSESGTGNYGYTF. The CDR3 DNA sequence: TGTGCCAGCAGTGAATCCGGGACAGGGAACTATGGCTACACCTTC.

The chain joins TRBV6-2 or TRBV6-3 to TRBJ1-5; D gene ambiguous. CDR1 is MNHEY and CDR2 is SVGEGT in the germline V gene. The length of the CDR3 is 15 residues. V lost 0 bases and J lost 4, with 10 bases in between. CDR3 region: CASSYSSLFNQPQHF. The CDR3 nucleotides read TGTGCCAGCAGTTACTCGAGCCTTTTTAATCAGCCCCAGCATTTT.

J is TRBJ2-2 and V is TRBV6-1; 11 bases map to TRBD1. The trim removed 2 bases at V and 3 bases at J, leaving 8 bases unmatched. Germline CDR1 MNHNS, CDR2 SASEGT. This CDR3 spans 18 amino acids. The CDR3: CASSEYPRGQGDTGELFF. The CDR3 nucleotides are TGTGCCAGCAGTGAATACCCCCGGGGACAGGGGGACACCGGGGAGCTGTTTTTT.

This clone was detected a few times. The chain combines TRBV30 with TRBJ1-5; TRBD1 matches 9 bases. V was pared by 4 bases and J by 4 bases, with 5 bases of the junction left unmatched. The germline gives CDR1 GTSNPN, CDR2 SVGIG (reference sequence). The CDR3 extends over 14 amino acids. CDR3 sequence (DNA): TGTGCCTGGACCGGGACAGGGAAGAATCAGCCCCAGCATTTT. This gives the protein CAWTGTGKNQPQHF.